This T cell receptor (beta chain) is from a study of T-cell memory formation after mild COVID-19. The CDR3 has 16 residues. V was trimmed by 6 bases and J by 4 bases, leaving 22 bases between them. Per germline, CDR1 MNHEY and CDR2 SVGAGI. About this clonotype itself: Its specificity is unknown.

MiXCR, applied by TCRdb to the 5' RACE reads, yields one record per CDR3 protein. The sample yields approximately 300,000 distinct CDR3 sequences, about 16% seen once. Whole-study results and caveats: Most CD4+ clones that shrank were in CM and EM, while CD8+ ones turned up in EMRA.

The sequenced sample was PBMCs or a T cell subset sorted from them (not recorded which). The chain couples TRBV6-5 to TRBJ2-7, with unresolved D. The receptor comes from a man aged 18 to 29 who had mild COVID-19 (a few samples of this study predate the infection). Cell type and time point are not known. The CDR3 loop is CASSKELADLVYEQYF. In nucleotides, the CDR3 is TGTGCCAGCAGCAAAGAGCTGGCCGACTTAGTTTACGAGCAGTACTTC.